These 10 T cell receptor beta chains came from one sample sequenced in a study of blood T cells in healthy people across ages. Through a sample-barcoded 5' primer and a J-beta primer mix, a second PCR was run for roughly 6 to 11 cycles. TCRdb re-called the 5' RACE reads through MiXCR, storing one row per CDR3 protein. The data hold some 900,000 distinct CDR3 sequences, with 48% observed a single time. Material: blood. The receptor set was obtained from a man aged 25 to 40 in good health.

This chain links TRBV7-6 with TRBJ2-7; tentative D call: TRBD1 (6 bases). The germline V gene encodes CDR1 SGHVS and CDR2 FNYEAQ. There are 13 residues in the CDR3. The V end lost 4 bases, the J end lost 3 bases, and 10 bases lay between the germline ends. This chain's CDR3 is CASSWDILYEQYF. The CDR3 DNA reads as TGTGCCAGCAGCTGGGACATCCTCTACGAGCAGTACTTC.

The chain combines TRBV5-5 with TRBJ1-2; the D is unclear. CDR3 length equals 15 residues. The germline V gene has CDR1 SGHKS and CDR2 YYEKEE (reference sequence). With 1 base removed from V and 6 bases from J, the gap between germline ends came to 16 bases. The CDR3 DNA follows: TGTGCCAGCAGCTTGACCCTGGCCAGTGGCGATGGCTACACCTTC. It codes for CASSLTLASGDGYTF.

This chain joins TRBV7-9 and TRBJ1-2, with 8 bases lining up with TRBD1. There are 16 residues in the CDR3. The junction had 13 bases not matched to a gene; V was cut back by 5 bases and J by 5 bases. The germline V gene encodes CDR1 SEHNR and CDR2 FQNEAQ (reference sequence). The CDR3 here is CASSPGGDRGRYGYTF. For the CDR3, the DNA is TGTGCCAGCAGCCCAGGGGGCGACAGGGGTCGTTATGGCTACACCTTC.

A single count supports this clonotype. The V and J genes are TRBV7-6 and TRBJ2-2, with 9 bases lining up with TRBD1. This CDR3 has 15 amino acids. V dropped 1 base and J dropped 6; count of bases not matched to a gene: 3. CDR1 and CDR2 (germline): SGHVS, FNYEAQ. DNA for the CDR3: TGTGCCAGCAGCTTAGGACAGGGGGGTTCCGGGGAGCTGTTTTTT. Translated, it gives CASSLGQGGSGELFF.

V and J are TRBV20-1 and TRBJ1-4; TRBD1 might be the D (6 bases). V lost 5 bases and J 8 bases, leaving 15 bases between the germline ends. The germline gives CDR1 DFQATT, CDR2 SNEGSKA (reference sequence). The CDR3 sequence is 13 residues long. CDR3 in DNA: TGCAGTGCTCCAGGGGTCCCGAAGGAAAAACTGTTTTTT. This codes for CSAPGVPKEKLFF.

To note about this clonotype: This clone may be a read error of a much larger clone one base away. The chain joins TRBV3-1 to TRBJ2-3; 13 nucleotides align to TRBD2. Germline assignment: CDR1 LGHDT and CDR2 YNNKEL (reference sequence). This CDR3 has 18 amino acids. The CDR3 nucleotides read TGTGCCAGCAGCCAAAGACGACTAGCGGGGGGCTCGACAGGTACGCAGTATTTT. Translating it yields CASSQRRLAGGSTGTQYF.

Concerning this clonotype: One end of the junction does not line up with germline, which may come from a read error. The chain has TRBV5-5 and TRBJ1-5; 8 bases are a match to TRBD1. Germline assignment: CDR1 SGHKS and CDR2 YYEKEE (reference sequence). The CDR3 is made up of 15 amino acids. This CDR3 reads CTSSFWTGSNQPQHF. CDR3 DNA sequence: TGTACCAGCAGCTTCTGGACAGGGAGCAATCAGCCCCAGCATTTT.

This chain uses TRBV5-1 with TRBJ2-1; tentatively, D is TRBD2 (5 bases). Germline-derived CDR1 and CDR2 are SGHRS and YFSETQ. The CDR3 has 14 residues. Trimming shortened V by 4 bases and J by 4 bases, and 12 bases separated the two germline ends. CDR3 in amino acids: CASSVRELYNEQFF. CDR3 DNA sequence: TGCGCCAGCAGCGTACGGGAATTATACAATGAGCAGTTCTTC.

The rearrangement uses TRBV20-1 and TRBJ2-3; 11 nucleotides line up with TRBD2. CDR3 length: 14 residues. Germline V lookup: CDR1 DFQATT, CDR2 SNEGSKA (reference sequence). Trimming removed 6 bases from V and 4 bases from J; junction bases left unmatched: 6. CDR3 region: CSAILAGESDTQYF. In nucleotides, the CDR3 is TGCAGTGCAATACTAGCGGGAGAGTCAGATACGCAGTATTTT.

The rearrangement joins TRBV6-5 to TRBJ1-2, with TRBD1 matching 10 bases. With V trimmed by 2 bases and J by 5 bases, 5 bases remained unmatched. The length of the CDR3 is 15 residues. Germline V lookup: CDR1 MNHEY, CDR2 SVGAGI. The CDR3 sequence is CASSYRDRGFYGYTF. The CDR3 region has the DNA TGTGCCAGCAGTTACCGGGACAGGGGCTTTTATGGCTACACCTTC.